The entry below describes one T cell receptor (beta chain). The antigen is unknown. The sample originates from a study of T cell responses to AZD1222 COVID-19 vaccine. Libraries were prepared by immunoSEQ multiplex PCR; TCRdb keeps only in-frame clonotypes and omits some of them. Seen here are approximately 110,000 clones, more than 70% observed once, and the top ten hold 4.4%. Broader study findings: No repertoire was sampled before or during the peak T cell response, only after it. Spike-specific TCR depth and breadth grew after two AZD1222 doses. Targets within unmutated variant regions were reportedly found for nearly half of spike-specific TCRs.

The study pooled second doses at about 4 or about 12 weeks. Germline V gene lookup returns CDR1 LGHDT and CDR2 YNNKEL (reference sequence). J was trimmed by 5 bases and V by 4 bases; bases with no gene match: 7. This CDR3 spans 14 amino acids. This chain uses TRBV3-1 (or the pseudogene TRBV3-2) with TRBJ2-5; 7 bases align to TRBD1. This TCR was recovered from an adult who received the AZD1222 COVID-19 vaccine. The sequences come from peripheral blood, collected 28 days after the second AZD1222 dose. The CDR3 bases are TGTGCCAGCAGCCCCCGGACAGGTTATGAGACCCAGTACTTC. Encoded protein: CASSPRTGYETQYF.